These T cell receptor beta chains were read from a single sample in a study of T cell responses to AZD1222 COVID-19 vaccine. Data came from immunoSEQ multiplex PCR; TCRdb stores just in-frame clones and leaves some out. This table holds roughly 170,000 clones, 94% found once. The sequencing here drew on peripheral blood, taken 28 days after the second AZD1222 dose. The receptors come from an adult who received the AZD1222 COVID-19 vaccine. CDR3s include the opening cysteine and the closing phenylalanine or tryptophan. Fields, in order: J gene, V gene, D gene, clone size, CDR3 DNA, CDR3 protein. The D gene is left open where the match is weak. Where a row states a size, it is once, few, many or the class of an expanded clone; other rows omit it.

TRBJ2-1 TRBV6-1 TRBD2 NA TGTGCCAGCAGTGAGAAGGTTGGGACTAGCTACTTCAGCTCCTACAATGAGCAGTTCTTC CASSEKVGTSYFSSYNEQFF
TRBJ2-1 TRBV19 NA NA TGTGCCAGTAGTATCTTTCGGATACAGGGACACAATGAGCAGTTCTTC CASSIFRIQGHNEQFF
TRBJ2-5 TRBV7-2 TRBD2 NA TGTGCCAGCAGCTACGGGACTAGCGGGGGGGAGACCCAGTACTTC CASSYGTSGGETQYF
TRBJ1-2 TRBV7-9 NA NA TGTGCCAGCAGCTTAGCGAAGGGGGGGCTTAACTATGGCTACACCTTC CASSLAKGGLNYGYTF
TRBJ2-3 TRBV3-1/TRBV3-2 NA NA TGTGCCAGCAGCCATGAGGATCTCAGGTATACGCAGTATTTT CASSHEDLRYTQYF
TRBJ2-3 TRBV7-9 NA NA TGTGCCAGCAGCAAACTAGCCTCAAGCACAGATACGCAGTATTTT CASSKLASSTDTQYF
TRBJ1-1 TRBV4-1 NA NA TGCGCCAGCAGCCAAGAGGGGGCTAGGGACACTGAAGCTTTCTTT CASSQEGARDTEAFF
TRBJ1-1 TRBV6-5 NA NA TGTGCCAGCAGTACTACAGGTGAAGCTTTCTTT CASSTTGEAFF
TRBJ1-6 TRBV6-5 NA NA TGTGCCAGCAGGACACGCGATAATTCACCCCTCCACTTT CASRTRDNSPLHF
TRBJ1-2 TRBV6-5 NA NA TGTGCCGCCTTTAGGGGCGCTGACTATGGCTACACCTTC CAAFRGADYGYTF
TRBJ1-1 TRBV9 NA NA TGTGCCAGCAGCCCAAAAACCGGGCCGGATGCTTTCTTT CASSPKTGPDAFF
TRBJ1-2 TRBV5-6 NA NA TGTGCCAGCAGCTTTAATCAGGGCTACACCTTC CASSFNQGYTF
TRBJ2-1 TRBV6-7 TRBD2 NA TGTGCCAGCAGTTCGCGGGGAAGACTAGCCCACAATGAGCAGTTCTTC CASSSRGRLAHNEQFF
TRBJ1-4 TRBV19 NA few TGTGCCAGTAGTATCGCAACGAAACTGTTTTTT CASSIATKLFF
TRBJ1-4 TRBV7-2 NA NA TGTGCCAGCAGCTCAGACGTCGGGGGGCTGCATGAAAAACTGTTTTTT CASSSDVGGLHEKLFF
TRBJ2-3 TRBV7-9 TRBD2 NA TGTGCCAGCAGCCCTCGGACTAGCGGAACCACAGATACGCAGTATTTT CASSPRTSGTTDTQYF
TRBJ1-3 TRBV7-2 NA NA TGTGCCAGCAGCTTAGTCCCGGGAGGGGGAAACACCATATATTTT CASSLVPGGGNTIYF
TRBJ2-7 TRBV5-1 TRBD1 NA TGCGCCAGCAGCGCTACAGGGGTGGCAAACGAGCAGTACTTC CASSATGVANEQYF
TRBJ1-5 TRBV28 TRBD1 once TGTGCCAGCGGGTTCGTGGCAGGGGGCTTTCAGCCCCAGCATTTT CASGFVAGGFQPQHF
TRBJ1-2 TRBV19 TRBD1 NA TGTGCCACCGGGACAGGGGGTATCTCTAACTATGGCTACACCTTC CATGTGGISNYGYTF
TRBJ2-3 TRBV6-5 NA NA TGTGCCAGCGAGGTCGGGGCAGGCACAGATACGCAGTATTTT CASEVGAGTDTQYF
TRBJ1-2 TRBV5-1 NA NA TGCGCCAGCAGCTTGGACGGCTCCAGCTATGGCTACACCTTC CASSLDGSSYGYTF
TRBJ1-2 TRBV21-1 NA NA TGTGCCAGCAGCGGGACAGGGAAGGGGGTGGGTAACTATGGCTACACCTTC CASSGTGKGVGNYGYTF
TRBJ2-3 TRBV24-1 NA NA TGTGCCACCAGTGATGGGGAAAAAGATACGCAGTATTTT CATSDGEKDTQYF
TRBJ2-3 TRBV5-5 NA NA TGTGCCAGCAGCTTCGGACAGTTCCGCACAGATACGCAGTATTTT CASSFGQFRTDTQYF
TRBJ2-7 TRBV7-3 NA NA TGTGCCAGCAGCTTAACGGTTGCAGCTACCGAGCAGTACTTC CASSLTVAATEQYF
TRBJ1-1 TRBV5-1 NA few TGCGCCAGCAGCTTGTTCAGGGGCGCGGGGAATATGAACACTGAAGCTTTCTTT CASSLFRGAGNMNTEAFF
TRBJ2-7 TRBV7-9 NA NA TGTGCCAGCAGCTTTTCAGAGGGACCGACCTCCTACGAGCAGTACTTC CASSFSEGPTSYEQYF
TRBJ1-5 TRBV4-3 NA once TGCGCCAGCAGCTTAGGGACAATAGGGATTGATCAGCCCCAGCATTTT CASSLGTIGIDQPQHF
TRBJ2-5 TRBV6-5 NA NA TGTGCCAGCAGTTACTCCGGGTCGGAGACCCAGTACTTC CASSYSGSETQYF
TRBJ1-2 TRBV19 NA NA TGTGCCAGTAGTCCCAGAGAGGGCGGTACCTATGGCTACACCTTC CASSPREGGTYGYTF
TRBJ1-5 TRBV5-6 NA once TGTGCCAGCAGCCGGACTTCTAGTCAGCCCCAGCATTTT CASSRTSSQPQHF
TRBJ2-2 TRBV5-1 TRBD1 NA TGCGCCAGCATTTACAGGACAGGGGGTGACACCGGGGAGCTGTTTTTT CASIYRTGGDTGELFF
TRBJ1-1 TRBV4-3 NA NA TGCGCCAGCAGCCAAGGAGGGAACACTGAAGCTTTCTTT CASSQGGNTEAFF
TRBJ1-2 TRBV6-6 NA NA TGTGCCAGCAGCGATACAGGGCACTATGGCTACACCTTC CASSDTGHYGYTF
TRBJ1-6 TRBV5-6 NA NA TGTGCCAGCAGCGTCCTACACCGACAGGAAAATTCACCCCTCCACTTT CASSVLHRQENSPLHF
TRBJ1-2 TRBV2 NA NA TGTGCCGAGACTGAATTGGTAGGAGGCTACACCTTC CAETELVGGYTF
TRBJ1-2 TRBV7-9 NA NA TGTGCCAGCAGCTTAAACGGGGTAAACTATGGCTACACCTTC CASSLNGVNYGYTF
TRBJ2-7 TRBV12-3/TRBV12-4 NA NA TGTGCCAGCCGGGGCCCGAGCTCCTACGAGCAGTACTTC CASRGPSSYEQYF
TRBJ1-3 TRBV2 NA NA TGTGCCAGCAGTGAAGCCGGGGGAAACGCCGTCTCTGGAAACACCATATATTTT CASSEAGGNAVSGNTIYF
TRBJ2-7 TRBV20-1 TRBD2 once TGCTGTGCTAGTGACGGCGGGAGGGCCTACGAGCAGTACTTC CCASDGGRAYEQYF
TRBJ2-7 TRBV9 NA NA TGTGCCAGCAGCCCGGGAGCGACGAGCTCCTACGAGCAGTACTTC CASSPGATSSYEQYF
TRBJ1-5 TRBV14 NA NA TGTGCCAGCAGCCAAGGGGACGCTAGCAATCAGCCCCAGCATTTT CASSQGDASNQPQHF
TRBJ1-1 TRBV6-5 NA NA TGTGCCAGCAGTTCCGAACCGGCGGTCAGGGCCACTGAAGCTTTCTTT CASSSEPAVRATEAFF
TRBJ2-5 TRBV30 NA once TGTGCCTGGAGTCTCCTTGAGACCCAGTACTTC CAWSLLETQYF
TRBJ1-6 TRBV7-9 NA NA TGTGCCAGCAGCAACGGGAATAGCCTTAATTCACCCCTCCACTTT CASSNGNSLNSPLHF
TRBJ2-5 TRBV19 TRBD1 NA TGTGCCAGTAGTTCGGGGACAGAAGAGACCCAGTACTTC CASSSGTEETQYF